This is a list of T cell receptor beta chains from one sample in a study of shared clonotypes between healthy human individuals. Profiled with immunoSEQ multiplex PCR; TCRdb holds only in-frame clones, not every one. The repertoire includes 2 million to 2.5 million clones, just under 95% of them detected once, and more than 0.95% sits in the top ten. Material: naive CD8+ T cells sorted from blood. Receptors were obtained from a man younger than 35 in good health. The CDR3 runs from the conserved cysteine through the conserved F or W. The D gene is left open where the match is weak. Only some rows state a clone size, as once, few, many or a class for expanded clones.

v_gene	d_gene	abundance	j_gene	CDR3aa	CDR3nt
TRBV7-3	NA	NA	TRBJ2-1	CASSLVSGLSSYNEQFF	TGTGCCAGCAGCTTAGTTTCTGGACTCAGCTCCTACAATGAGCAGTTCTTC
TRBV4-1	TRBD1	once	TRBJ1-6	CASSQAGTVQSPLHF	TGCGCCAGCAGCCAAGCCGGGACAGTGCAGTCACCCCTCCACTTT
TRBV25-1	NA	NA	TRBJ1-2	CATAQGSYGYTF	TGTGCCACCGCTCAGGGCAGCTATGGCTACACCTTC
TRBV7-8	TRBD1	NA	TRBJ2-2	CASSLARGRFFTGELFF	TGTGCCAGCAGCTTAGCGAGGGGGCGCTTCTTCACCGGGGAGCTGTTTTTT
TRBV5-1	NA	NA	TRBJ1-2	CASSLAGQGDYYGYTF	TGCGCCAGCAGCTTGGCGGGACAAGGCGATTACTATGGCTACACCTTC
TRBV29-1	NA	NA	TRBJ2-1	CSVRQNNEQFF	TGCAGCGTCCGACAGAACAATGAGCAGTTCTTC
TRBV7-9	NA	NA	TRBJ1-4	CASSSTGMGEKLFF	TGTGCCAGCAGCTCGACAGGAATGGGGGAAAAACTGTTTTTT
TRBV10-2	NA	NA	TRBJ2-7	CASSEVGLYEQYF	TGCGCCAGCAGTGAGGTAGGACTCTACGAGCAGTACTTC
TRBV7-9	NA	NA	TRBJ2-3	CASSPRGADTQYF	TGTGCCAGCAGCCCCCGCGGGGCTGATACGCAGTATTTT
TRBV5-1	NA	NA	TRBJ2-7	CASSFEGFSYEQYF	TGCGCCAGCAGCTTCGAGGGTTTCTCCTACGAGCAGTACTTC
TRBV9	NA	NA	TRBJ2-7	CASSVDTTSYEQYF	TGTGCCAGCAGCGTAGACACCACCTCCTACGAGCAGTACTTC
TRBV25-1	NA	NA	TRBJ2-7	CASSSPDPYEQYF	TGTGCCAGCAGTTCGCCGGATCCTTACGAGCAGTACTTC
TRBV9	NA	NA	TRBJ2-7	CASSVGVLAYEQYF	TGTGCCAGCAGCGTAGGGGTCTTAGCCTACGAGCAGTACTTC
TRBV7-9	NA	NA	TRBJ1-1	CASSLETRNTEAFF	TGTGCCAGCAGCTTAGAAACAAGGAACACTGAAGCTTTCTTT
TRBV4-1	TRBD1	NA	TRBJ2-7	CASSQDRGLDYEQYF	TGCGCCAGCAGCCAGGACAGGGGGTTAGACTACGAGCAGTACTTC
TRBV5-6	NA	NA	TRBJ2-7	CASSLSAEQYF	TGTGCCAGCAGCTTGAGTGCCGAGCAGTACTTC
TRBV4-1	NA	NA	TRBJ2-7	CASSQRTGSYEQYF	TGCGCCAGCAGCCAGCGGACTGGCTCCTACGAGCAGTACTTC
TRBV7-9	TRBD1	NA	TRBJ1-1	CASSWATGMNTEAFF	TGTGCCAGCAGCTGGGCGACAGGGATGAACACTGAAGCTTTCTTT
TRBV5-6	NA	NA	TRBJ2-1	CASSVVRYSYNEQFF	TGTGCCAGCAGCGTGGTACGGTACTCCTACAATGAGCAGTTCTTC
TRBV9	NA	NA	TRBJ1-2	CASSVGDTTNYGYTF	TGTGCCAGCAGCGTAGGAGACACCACCAACTATGGCTACACCTTC
TRBV4-3	TRBD1	NA	TRBJ1-4	CASSQDLRDSLFEKLFF	TGCGCCAGCAGCCAAGACCTCCGGGACAGCCTTTTTGAAAAACTGTTTTTT
TRBV27	TRBD2	NA	TRBJ2-1	CASSLSPGTSYNEQFF	TGTGCCAGCAGTTTATCCCCCGGGACTAGCTACAATGAGCAGTTCTTC
TRBV29-1	NA	NA	TRBJ2-5	CSAELDRDAEETQYF	TGCAGCGCCGAATTAGACCGGGACGCCGAAGAGACCCAGTACTTC
TRBV7-9	TRBD1	NA	TRBJ1-1	CASSLAATGLMNTEAFF	TGTGCCAGCAGCTTAGCAGCGACAGGGTTGATGAACACTGAAGCTTTCTTT
TRBV11-2	TRBD1	NA	TRBJ2-5	CASSRTGDYQETQYF	TGTGCCAGCAGCCGGACAGGGGACTACCAAGAGACCCAGTACTTC
TRBV6-5	NA	NA	TRBJ2-1	CASSLGPNEQFF	TGTGCCAGCAGCCTCGGACCGAATGAGCAGTTCTTC
TRBV9	TRBD2	NA	TRBJ2-3	CASSTPSGLAGGTDTQYF	TGTGCCAGCAGCACACCATCGGGACTAGCGGGAGGTACAGATACGCAGTATTTT
TRBV6-5	NA	NA	TRBJ2-5	CASSYSKSAVVETQYF	TGTGCCAGCAGTTACTCGAAATCAGCGGTGGTGGAGACCCAGTACTTC
TRBV10-1	NA	NA	TRBJ2-7	CASSESSGWPYEQYF	TGCGCCAGCAGTGAGTCCTCTGGGTGGCCCTACGAGCAGTACTTC
TRBV5-4	NA	NA	TRBJ2-7	CASSLEGSLYEQYF	TGTGCCAGCAGCTTGGAAGGGAGCTTATACGAGCAGTACTTC
TRBV28	NA	NA	TRBJ2-4	CASSLSLGGTIQYF	TGTGCCAGCAGTTTATCTCTCGGGGGTACCATTCAGTACTTC
TRBV28	NA	NA	TRBJ2-4	CASSLGGNIQYF	TGTGCCAGCAGTTTGGGTGGAAACATTCAGTACTTC
TRBV2	NA	NA	TRBJ2-1	CASSEGRGLDEQFF	TGTGCCAGCAGTGAAGGGCGGGGGCTCGATGAGCAGTTCTTC